This TCR beta chain derives from a study of control samples from healthy donors and cancer patients. Sequencing was performed with immunoSEQ multiplex PCR; in TCRdb, only in-frame clones are kept and a portion is missing. The repertoire has about 120,000 clones, 75% to 90% of them found once; the top ten carry 1.1%. This CDR3 is built from 15 residues. Germline V gene sequence: CDR1 KGHDR, CDR2 SFDVKD. J lost 6 bases, V lost 1 base, and 4 bases had no gene match. The TCR comes from a woman aged 45-65 years with colorectal cancer. The genes are TRBV24-1 and TRBJ2-2; 7 bases map to TRBD2. Sequenced input: PBMCs. DNA of the CDR3: TGTGCCACCAGTGATTTTGGGAGGGAAGCCGGGGAGCTGTTTTTT. It yields the protein CATSDFGREAGELFF.